These 10 T cell receptor beta chains were sequenced from one sample in a study of T-cell reconstitution after alpha-beta-depleted transplantation in children. Study conclusions and caveats: Newly generated T cells supplied most T-cell counts and diversity one year post-transplant.

The antigens these receptors bind are not known. Preparation of the TCRbeta library used unique molecular identifiers. TCRdb redid the calling of the PCR reads with MiXCR, one entry per CDR3 protein. The sample lists about 300,000 distinct CDR3 sequences; 6% to 10% were seen once. The sequences come from peripheral blood, collected 360 days after TCRalphabeta/CD19-depleted stem cell transplant. All receptors derive from a female patient between 2 and 15 years old who had a stem cell transplant for Fanconi anemia, so the T cells may come from the graft donor.

This clonotype was counted many times. This sequence joins TRBV5-1 and TRBJ2-1; TRBD1 matches at 7 bases. Germline V CDR1 and CDR2: SGHRS, YFSETQ. Trimming at V came to 4 bases and at J to 8 bases, leaving 9 bases not matched to a gene. The CDR3 consists of 14 residues. This chain's CDR3 is CASSPGTDRDEQFF. The DNA for the CDR3 is TGCGCCAGCAGCCCCGGGACAGACCGGGATGAGCAGTTCTTC.

In this sample, this clonotype turned up many times. This rearrangement joins TRBV4-3 to TRBJ1-2; D unresolved. The V gene's germline CDR1 is LGHNA and CDR2 YSLEER. The V and J ends lost 0 bases and 1 base respectively, with 12 bases between them. The CDR3 runs to 16 residues. DNA for the CDR3: TGCGCCAGCAGCCAAGACCATTCAGGAGTTAACTATGGCTACACCTTC. It specifies CASSQDHSGVNYGYTF.

This clonotype was observed at least ten times. The rearrangement joins TRBV15 to TRBJ1-1; possibly TRBD1 for D (5 bases). CDR1 and CDR2 (germline): LNHNV, YYDKDF (reference sequence). The CDR3 is 15 residues long. Trimming left V 0 bases short and J 5 bases short, with 13 bases between. CDR3 coding DNA: TGTGCCACCAGCAGAGATGCGGGGGTAGGTACTGAAGCTTTCTTT. Its translation: CATSRDAGVGTEAFF.

This clonotype occurred many times. The CDR3 bases are TGTGCCAGCAGACTCCCCGGGGGCTATGGCTACACCTTC. Amino acids: CASRLPGGYGYTF. J is TRBJ1-2 and V is TRBV6-1, with D maybe TRBD1 (5 bases). V gave up 6 bases and J gave up 4 bases, with 12 bases separating them. Looked up from germline, CDR1 is MNHNS and CDR2 is SASEGT. The CDR3 extends over 13 amino acids.

This clonotype was detected only a few times. The chain recombines TRBV6-1 with TRBJ2-3; 14 nucleotides match TRBD2. The ends lost 6 bases at V and 5 bases at J; junction bases unmatched: 7. From germline, CDR1 is MNHNS and CDR2 SASEGT. The CDR3 has 16 residues. The CDR3 nucleotides are TGTGCCAGCAGCAGAAGTGGACTAGCGGGAGGAGATACGCAGTATTTT. This codes for CASSRSGLAGGDTQYF.

This clonotype occurred many times. V is TRBV5-5 and J is TRBJ1-5, with D hard to call. Trimming stripped 2 bases from V and 7 bases from J, with 10 bases between. Germline V gives CDR1 SGHKS, CDR2 YYEKEE (reference sequence). CDR3 length: 13 residues. This chain's CDR3 is CASSLSGLQPQHF. In DNA, the CDR3 is TGTGCCAGCAGCTTATCTGGTCTCCAGCCCCAGCATTTT.

This clonotype was recorded many times. This chain connects TRBV5-1 to TRBJ2-2, with a weak D call TRBD2 (5 bases). Trimming removed 6 bases at V and 5 bases at J, with 20 bases between. Germline loops: CDR1 SGHRS, CDR2 YFSETQ. This CDR3 has 16 amino acids. CDR3 DNA: TGCGCCAGCAAACCAAAGACGAGGCCGGGAACCGGGGAGCTGTTTTTT. Residues: CASKPKTRPGTGELFF.

The CDR3 DNA sequence: TGTGCCAGCAGCTTAGGAGAATCTAGGGGACAGGGGAACACTGAAGCTTTCTTT. This translates into CASSLGESRGQGNTEAFF. The chain is built from TRBV13 and TRBJ1-1; 9 bases are a match to TRBD1. CDR1 is PRHDT, CDR2 FYEKMQ, per germline (reference sequence). After removal of 0 bases from V and 1 base from J, the junction contained 9 bases not matched to a gene. This CDR3 comprises 18 residues. The complete variable domain, with remaining parts taken from reference TRBV13 and TRBJ1-1, reads AAGVIQSPRHLIKEKRETATLKCYPIPRHDTVYWYQQGPGQDPQFLISFYEKMQSDKGSIPDRFSAQQFSDYHSELNMSSLELGDSALYFCASSLGESRGQGNTEAFFGQGTRLTVV.

The rearrangement links TRBV2 to TRBJ1-2; TRBD1 aligns across 8 bases. Unmatched junction bases numbered 5, after V lost 5 bases and J lost 0 bases. The V gene's germline CDR1 is SNHLY and CDR2 FYNNEI. The CDR3 spans 15 residues. The CDR3 region has the DNA TGTGCCAGCAGTAAGGCACAGGGGGCTAACTATGGCTACACCTTC. Protein: CASSKAQGANYGYTF.

The chain is built from TRBV5-1 and TRBJ1-3, with 7 bases identical to TRBD1. V was clipped by 4 bases and J by 0 bases; unmatched bases: 4. Germline V lookup: CDR1 SGHRS, CDR2 YFSETQ. The CDR3 totals 15 residues. The CDR3 coding sequence is TGCGCCAGCAGCCCAGGGGACAGCTCTGGAAACACCATATATTTT. Its translation is CASSPGDSSGNTIYF.